The present entry profiles one T cell receptor (beta chain) with its context. As yet, its antigen is unknown. These data originate in a study of T cells in localized non-small cell lung cancer. Study-wide results and caveats: Uninvolved adjacent lung had more T cell clonality than any other tissue, topping tumor.

Profiling relied on immunoSEQ multiplex PCR, and the TCRdb table lists in-frame clones only, not all of them. The table lists tens of thousands of clones, around 93% of them singletons, with about 4% in the top ten. The CDR3 contains 15 residues. Looked up from germline, CDR1 is LNHNV and CDR2 is YYDKDF (reference sequence). V lost 4 bases and J lost 5; bases outside the gene matches: 11. The sequence was collected from a woman aged 35 to 75 with stage III lung adenocarcinoma. The material sequenced was peripheral blood mononuclear cells, taken before any cancer treatment. The chain links TRBV15 to TRBJ2-7, with 7 bases lining up with TRBD1. CDR3 bases: TGTGCCACCAGCACCACCGACAGGGCCTGGAACGAGCAGTACTTC. It yields the protein CATSTTDRAWNEQYF.